Each of the 14 T cell receptor beta chains below was sequenced from the same sample in a study of quantifying T cell responses using KT2 cells. On the study more broadly: Reverse transcription used primers in the TCR alpha and beta constant regions.

A single-stranded UMI oligo with SP2 sequence was ligated to cDNA 3' ends. First-round PCR used three to five cycles and beta primers RC1.1 and RC1.2 covering TRBC1 and TRBC2. TCRdb re-derived calls from the UMI-ligation and nested PCR reads in MiXCR, one entry per CDR3 protein. The sample yields tens of thousands of distinct CDR3 sequences, 7.3% seen once. The material sequenced was PBMCs spiked with cells of the T cell clone KT2. These receptors came from a human donor.

This clonotype was found a few times. The chain couples TRBV19 to TRBJ2-3; 7 bases fit TRBD1. The CDR3 is made up of 15 amino acids. Per the germline V gene, CDR1 is LNHDA and CDR2 is SQIVND (reference sequence). V shed 3 bases, J shed 3 bases, and the junction held 6 bases outside the gene matches. The CDR3 region has the DNA TGTGCCAGTAGTATTGGAACAGGGGTGACAGATACGCAGTATTTT. It translates to CASSIGTGVTDTQYF.

This clonotype was recorded many times. The chain joins TRBV2 to TRBJ2-3; the D gene is possibly TRBD1 (5 bases). The CDR3 runs to 13 residues. Per the germline V gene, CDR1 is SNHLY and CDR2 is FYNNEI. With 6 bases removed from V and 0 bases from J, the gap between germline ends came to 7 bases. The CDR3 loop reads CASRQGSTDTQYF. DNA of the CDR3: TGTGCCAGCAGGCAGGGAAGCACAGATACGCAGTATTTT.

This clonotype was counted many times. Written as DNA, the CDR3 is TGTGCCAGCACTGGGGGGAGGGGCTATGGCTACACCTTC. Translated, it gives CASTGGRGYGYTF. This chain joins TRBV12-3 or TRBV12-4 and TRBJ1-2, with a tentative D call TRBD1 (5 bases). Trimming left V 7 bases short and J 4 bases short, with 13 bases between. The CDR3 length is 13 residues.

This clonotype occurred many times. The chain carries TRBV7-8 and TRBJ2-1; D call uncertain. Germline loops: CDR1 SGHVS, CDR2 FQNEAQ. V was clipped by 0 bases and J by 7 bases, with 13 bases between them. CDR3 length: 15 amino acids. CDR3 coding DNA: TGTGCCAGCAGCTTAGCTACTAAGACGGTTAATGAGCAGTTCTTC. This sequence encodes CASSLATKTVNEQFF.

This clonotype has a count of ten or more. The chain uses TRBV4-3 and TRBJ1-2; D perhaps matches TRBD1 (6 bases). Germline V CDR1 and CDR2: LGHNA, YSLEER. The V end was cut by 2 bases, the J end by 4 bases, with 14 bases between. The CDR3 sequence is 15 residues long. CDR3 coding DNA: TGCGCCAGCAGCCAATATTCCGGGGGGCCCTATGGCTACACCTTC. This translates into CASSQYSGGPYGYTF.

This chain uses TRBV20-1 with TRBJ1-5; 7 bases align to TRBD1. This CDR3 is 14 amino acids long. The J segment lost 9 bases and the V segment lost 4 bases, leaving 12 bases of the junction unmatched. Per germline, CDR1 DFQATT and CDR2 SNEGSKA (reference sequence). This CDR3 is CSAIDRVVLGPQHF. DNA of the CDR3: TGCAGTGCTATTGACAGGGTCGTTTTGGGGCCCCAGCATTTT.

This clonotype showed up just a few times. The J gene is TRBJ2-3, the V gene TRBV5-1, with TRBD2 matching 8 bases. Germline V gives CDR1 SGHRS, CDR2 YFSETQ. The CDR3 covers 14 residues. V trimming: 0 bases; J trimming: 9 bases; junction bases outside the gene matches: 6. The DNA of the CDR3 is TGCGCCAGCAGCTTGGATGTGACTAGCGCGACGCAGTATTTT. It specifies CASSLDVTSATQYF.

In its sample, this clonotype was seen many times. The rearrangement uses TRBV29-1 and TRBJ1-1; no definite D call. The CDR3 is 12 amino acids. V was trimmed by 5 bases and J by 0 bases, leaving 7 bases between them. In germline, CDR1 is SQVTM, CDR2 ANQGSEA. CDR3 loop: CSVIPMNTEAFF. The CDR3 nucleotides read TGCAGCGTTATCCCCATGAACACTGAAGCTTTCTTT.

In its sample, this clonotype ranks as medium-sized. V usage is TRBV19 and J usage is TRBJ2-1; no definite D call. V dropped 6 bases and J dropped 1 base, with 7 bases sitting between them. Germline CDR1 is LNHDA and CDR2 is SQIVND (reference sequence). This CDR3 has 13 residues. CDR3 DNA sequence: TGTGCCAGTAGAGGCCGGTCCTACAATGAGCAGTTCTTC. This translates into CASRGRSYNEQFF.

This clonotype was detected only a few times. V and J are TRBV13 and TRBJ2-3; 13 positions agree with TRBD2. After removal of 5 bases from V and 3 bases from J, the junction contained 8 bases not matched to a gene. This CDR3 is 17 amino acids long. CDR1 and CDR2 (germline): PRHDT, FYEKMQ (reference sequence). CDR3 sequence (DNA): TGTGCCAGCAGCCTGCCGAAGGGACTAGCGGGAACAGATACGCAGTATTTT. Its translation is CASSLPKGLAGTDTQYF.

This rearrangement joins TRBV5-1 to TRBJ2-1; D is undetermined. Germline CDR1 reads SGHRS; CDR2 reads YFSETQ. The CDR3 totals 14 residues. V lost 4 bases and J 4 bases, leaving 12 bases between the germline ends. The CDR3 here is CASSPLTPYNEQFF. As DNA, the CDR3 is TGCGCCAGCAGCCCCCTGACGCCGTACAATGAGCAGTTCTTC.

This clonotype turned up a few times. The chain recombines TRBV7-6 with TRBJ2-6; 12 nucleotides line up with TRBD2. The germline CDR1 and CDR2 sequences are SGHVS and FNYEAQ. J was trimmed by 4 bases and V by 6 bases; bases with no gene match: 13. CDR3 length: 19 residues. In DNA, the CDR3 is TGTGCCAGCAGTAAAGCCCTAGCGGGAGGGCCTGTGGGGGCCAACGTCCTGACTTTC. Protein product: CASSKALAGGPVGANVLTF.

The CDR3 spells CASSEARRTGGFREQFF. DNA for the CDR3: TGTGCCAGCAGTGAAGCTAGAAGGACAGGGGGCTTTCGGGAGCAGTTCTTC. The chain joins TRBV6-1 to TRBJ2-1; 11 bases line up with TRBD1. This CDR3 has 17 amino acids. V was clipped by 0 bases and J by 10 bases; unmatched bases: 11. Germline lookup yields CDR1 MNHNS and CDR2 SASEGT.

This clonotype was picked up a small number of times. This chain connects TRBV7-2 to TRBJ2-7, with a possible D match to TRBD2 (5 bases). Germline V gene data show CDR1 as SGHTA and CDR2 as FQGNSA. The CDR3 runs to 14 residues. V was pared by 1 base and J by 2 bases, with 9 bases between. This chain's CDR3 is CASSLEWEPYEQYF. CDR3 sequence (DNA): TGTGCCAGCAGCTTAGAGTGGGAGCCCTACGAGCAGTACTTC.